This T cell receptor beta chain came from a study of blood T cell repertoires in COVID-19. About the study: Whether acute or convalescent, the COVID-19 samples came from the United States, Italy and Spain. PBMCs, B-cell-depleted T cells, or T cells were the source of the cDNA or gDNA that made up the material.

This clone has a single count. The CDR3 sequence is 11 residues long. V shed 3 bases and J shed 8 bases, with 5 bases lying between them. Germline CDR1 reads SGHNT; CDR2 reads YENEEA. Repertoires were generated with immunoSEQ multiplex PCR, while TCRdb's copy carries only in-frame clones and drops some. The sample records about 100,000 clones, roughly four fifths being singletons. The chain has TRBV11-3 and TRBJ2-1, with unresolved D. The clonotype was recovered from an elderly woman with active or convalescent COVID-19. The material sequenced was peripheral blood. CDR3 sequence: CASSLGHEQFF. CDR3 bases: TGTGCCAGCAGCTTGGGCCATGAGCAGTTCTTC.